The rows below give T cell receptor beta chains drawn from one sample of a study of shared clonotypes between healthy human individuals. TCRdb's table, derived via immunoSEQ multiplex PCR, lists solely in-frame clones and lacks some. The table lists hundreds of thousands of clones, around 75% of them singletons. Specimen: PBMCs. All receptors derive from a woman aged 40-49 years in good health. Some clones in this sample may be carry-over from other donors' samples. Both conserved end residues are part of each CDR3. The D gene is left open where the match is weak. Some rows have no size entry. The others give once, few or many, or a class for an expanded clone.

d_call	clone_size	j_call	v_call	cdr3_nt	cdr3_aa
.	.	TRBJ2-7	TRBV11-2	TGTGCCAGCAGCCCGAGCCAGGGGGGGCCTGGATACGAGCAGTACTTC	CASSPSQGGPGYEQYF
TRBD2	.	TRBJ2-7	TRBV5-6	TGTGCCAGCAGCTTGGGCGGGAGGGCCCTTAGCTCCTACGAGCAGTACTTC	CASSLGGRALSSYEQYF
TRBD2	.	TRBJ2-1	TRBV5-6	TGTGCCAGCAGCTTGCGCCGTGCTAGCGGGAGCTATGAGCAGTTCTTC	CASSLRRASGSYEQFF
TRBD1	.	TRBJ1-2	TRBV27	TGTGCCAGCAGCCAGGTCCCAGGGGGAAACTATGGCTACACCTTC	CASSQVPGGNYGYTF
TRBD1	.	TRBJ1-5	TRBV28	TGTGCCGGACGGACAGGGGGCTCTGATCAGCCCCAGCATTTT	CAGRTGGSDQPQHF
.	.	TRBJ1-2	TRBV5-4	TGTGCCAGCAGCTCCAGGACAGCTCCCTATGGCTACACCTTC	CASSSRTAPYGYTF
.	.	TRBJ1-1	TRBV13	TGTGCCAGCAGCTTTAAGGGACAAGCGAACACTGAAGCTTTCTTT	CASSFKGQANTEAFF
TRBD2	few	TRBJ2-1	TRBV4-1	TGCGCCAGCAGCCAAGTTCCCAGCGGGGTGGATGAGCAGTTCTTC	CASSQVPSGVDEQFF
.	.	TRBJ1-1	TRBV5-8	TGTGCCAGCAGCTTTAATGGGGCCGGCACTGAAGCTTTCTTT	CASSFNGAGTEAFF
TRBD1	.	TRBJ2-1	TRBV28	TGTGCCAGCAGAAAGGACAGGGGGTCCTACAATGAGCAGTTCTTC	CASRKDRGSYNEQFF
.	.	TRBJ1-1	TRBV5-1	TGCGCCAGCAGCTACGGGACCCCCGGCACTGAAGCTTTCTTT	CASSYGTPGTEAFF
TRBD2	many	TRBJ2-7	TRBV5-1	TGCGCCAGCAGCTTTCGAGCGGGAGGGTACGAGCAGTACTTC	CASSFRAGGYEQYF
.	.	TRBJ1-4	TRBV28	TGTGCCAGCAGCCCGCAGGGGCCGAATGAAAAACTGTTTTTT	CASSPQGPNEKLFF
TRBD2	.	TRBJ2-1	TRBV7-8	TGTGCCAGCAGCTTATGGCGGGGGGGCTCCTACAATGAGCAGTTCTTC	CASSLWRGGSYNEQFF
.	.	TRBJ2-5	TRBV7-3	TGTGCCAGCAGCTTATTACCCGGTCGGGACGGGGGGACCCAGTACTTC	CASSLLPGRDGGTQYF
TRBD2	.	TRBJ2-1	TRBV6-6	TGTGCCAGCAGTTACGGCGGGACTAGCGCGTACAATGAGCAGTTCTTC	CASSYGGTSAYNEQFF
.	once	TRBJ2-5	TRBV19	TGTGCCAGTAGTTCAGAGTCCACGCTGACCCAGTACTTC	CASSSESTLTQYF
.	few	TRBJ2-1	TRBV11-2	TGTGCCAGCAGCTTAGTGGGCGGTCGGTCGGGGAATGAGCAGTTCTTC	CASSLVGGRSGNEQFF
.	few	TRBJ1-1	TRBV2	TGTGCCAGCAGTGAAGTTGGGGTGGCTTTCTTT	CASSEVGVAFF
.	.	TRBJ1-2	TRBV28	TGTGCCAGCAGTACCCTCATCCAGGGCTACACCTTC	CASSTLIQGYTF
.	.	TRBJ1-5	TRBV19	TGTGCCAGTAGTATAGGGTCGGTTTATCAGCCCCAGCATTTT	CASSIGSVYQPQHF
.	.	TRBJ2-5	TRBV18	TGTGCCAGCTCACCCCTATGGGGGCAAGAGACCCAGTACTTC	CASSPLWGQETQYF
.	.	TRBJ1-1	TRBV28	TGTGCCAGCAGTTTGGGCGGGGGCGCCGGCACTGAAGCTTTCTTT	CASSLGGGAGTEAFF
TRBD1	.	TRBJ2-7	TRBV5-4	TGTGCCAGCAGCCGGACAGGGCGGTACGAGCAGTACTTC	CASSRTGRYEQYF
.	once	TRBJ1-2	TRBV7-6	TGTGCCAGCTCCGGGCAGGGATGCTATGGCTACACCTTC	CASSGQGCYGYTF
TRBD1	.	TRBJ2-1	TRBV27	TGTGCCAGCAGACACAGGGGGCTTTACAATGAGCAGTTCTTC	CASRHRGLYNEQFF
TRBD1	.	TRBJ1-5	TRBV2	TGTGCCAGCAGGACAGGGGGTAGCAATCAGCCCCAGCATTTT	CASRTGGSNQPQHF
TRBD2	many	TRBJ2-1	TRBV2	TGTGCCAGCACCCCGGATTGGGGGGGTGAGCAGTTCTTC	CASTPDWGGEQFF